A single sample gave rise to the 27 T cell receptor beta chains below, sequenced in a study of cytomegalovirus exposure and HLA in healthy donors. Vbeta (60) and Jbeta (13) primers were used in the PCR. Produced via immunoSEQ multiplex PCR; TCRdb's table is partial and in-frame only. This table has 100,000 or so clones, around 80% appearing once. Specimen: PBMCs. Receptor source: a man aged 25-40 years in good health and CMV-seropositive.

J is TRBJ2-3 and V is TRBV7-2; possibly TRBD2 for D (5 bases). V was clipped by 3 bases and J by 2 bases, with 9 bases between them. Germline-derived CDR1 and CDR2 are SGHTA and FQGNSA. This CDR3 is 14 amino acids long. CDR3 nucleotides: TGTGCCAGCAGCTTGCGGGCGGCCACAGATACGCAGTATTTT. This gives the protein CASSLRAATDTQYF. Full variable domain (rest looked up from reference TRBV7-2 and TRBJ2-3): GAGVSQSPSNKVTEKGKDVELRCDPISGHTALYWYRQSLGQGLEFLIYFQGNSAPDKSGLPSDRFSAERTGGSVSTLTIQRTQQEDSAVYLCASSLRAATDTQYFGPGTRLTVL.

The rearrangement uses TRBV6-5 and TRBJ2-1; TRBD1 is a possible D gene (6 bases). This CDR3 contains 11 residues. The V end was cut by 6 bases, the J end by 10 bases, with 10 bases between. Germline CDR1 MNHEY, CDR2 SVGAGI. CDR3 in amino acids: CASSGDREQFF. For the CDR3, the DNA is TGTGCCAGCAGCGGTGACAGGGAGCAGTTCTTC.

This clone was picked up a small number of times. CDR3 DNA: TGCAGCTATGACAGGTTCAACACTGAAGCTTTCTTT. Protein sequence: CSYDRFNTEAFF. The V and J genes are TRBV29-1 and TRBJ1-1, with D maybe TRBD1 (6 bases). V was pared by 8 bases and J by 2 bases, with 12 bases between. This CDR3 comprises 12 residues. Germline CDR1 reads SQVTM; CDR2 reads ANQGSEA.

V is TRBV5-1 and J is TRBJ2-3; D not certain. The CDR3 spans 11 residues. Germline CDR1 and CDR2: SGHRS and YFSETQ. Trimming stripped 4 bases from V and 2 bases from J, with 2 bases between. The CDR3: CASSLTDTQYF. The CDR3 DNA follows: TGCGCCAGCAGCCTCACAGATACGCAGTATTTT.

V usage is TRBV25-1 and J usage is TRBJ2-7, with 8 bases fitting TRBD2. The CDR3 covers 13 residues. Germline-derived CDR1 and CDR2 are MGHDK and SYGVNS. Germline trimming cut 3 bases from V and 8 bases from J; bases unmatched to any gene: 6. This chain's CDR3 is CASSEAGGAKQYF. The CDR3 coding sequence is TGTGCCAGCAGTGAGGCCGGGGGGGCCAAGCAGTACTTC.

The CDR3 reads CASSWGQTIGGELFF. The CDR3 DNA reads as TGTGCCAGCAGTTGGGGACAGACCATAGGGGGGGAGCTGTTTTTT. This chain connects TRBV6-5 to TRBJ2-2, with 7 nucleotides matching TRBD1. The V gene's germline CDR1 is MNHEY and CDR2 SVGAGI. The length of the CDR3 is 15 residues. V shed 4 bases and J 8 bases; nucleotides not matched to a gene: 10.

The chain links TRBV29-1 to TRBJ1-4; TRBD1 might be the D (5 bases). This CDR3 spans 16 amino acids. Germline V gives CDR1 SQVTM, CDR2 ANQGSEA. The ends were cut back, 0 bases at V and 3 bases at J, with 14 bases in the middle. The CDR3 spells CSVEDLRGWPNEKLFF. CDR3 nucleotide sequence: TGCAGCGTTGAAGATCTTAGGGGTTGGCCTAATGAAAAACTGTTTTTT.

CDR3 amino acids: CATSARTGVPNEQFF. CDR3 bases: TGTGCCACCAGCGCCCGGACAGGGGTTCCCAATGAGCAGTTCTTC. The rearrangement joins TRBV15 to TRBJ2-1; 9 bases fit TRBD1. The CDR3 contains 15 residues. Germline V gene sequence: CDR1 LNHNV, CDR2 YYDKDF (reference sequence). Trimming took 5 bases from V and 6 from J; bases not matched to a gene: 8. Combining the CDR3 with reference TRBV15 and TRBJ2-1 gives the whole variable domain DAMVIQNPRYQVTQFGKPVTLSCSQTLNHNVMYWYQQKSSQAPKLLFHYYDKDFNNEADTPDNFQSRRPNTSFCFLDIRSPGLGDTAMYLCATSARTGVPNEQFFGPGTRLTVL.

V gene TRBV9 combines with J gene TRBJ1-5, with 9 bases lining up with TRBD1. The V and J ends lost 4 bases and 6 bases, in that order; junction bases with no gene match: 8. Germline assignment: CDR1 SGDLS and CDR2 YYNGEE. The CDR3 extends over 15 amino acids. CDR3 DNA: TGTGCCAGCAGCCCGTGGGACAGGGCGGGTCAGCCCCAGCATTTT. Its translation: CASSPWDRAGQPQHF.

This chain links TRBV5-1 with TRBJ1-1, with 8 bases matching TRBD1. CDR3 length: 14 residues. The V and J ends lost 4 bases and 6 bases, in that order; junction bases with no gene match: 8. The V gene's germline CDR1 is SGHRS and CDR2 YFSETQ. The CDR3 protein is CASSGPGTGPEAFF. The DNA of the CDR3 is TGCGCCAGCAGCGGCCCCGGGACAGGCCCTGAAGCTTTCTTT.

This chain links TRBV4-2 with TRBJ2-1; 7 positions match TRBD2. The CDR3 is 16 residues long. The V and J ends lost 4 bases and 8 bases, in that order; junction bases with no gene match: 14. Germline CDR1 is LGHNA and CDR2 is YNFKEQ. The CDR3 region is CASSPRPLGGGDEQFF. The DNA for the CDR3 is TGTGCCAGCAGCCCCCGACCCCTGGGCGGGGGAGATGAGCAGTTCTTC.

The chain recombines TRBV11-3 with TRBJ2-1; 12 nucleotides line up with TRBD2. This CDR3 comprises 17 residues. In germline, CDR1 is SGHNT, CDR2 YENEEA. The V gene end was trimmed by 1 base and the J gene end by 6 bases; junction bases not matched to a gene: 7. The CDR3 DNA sequence: TGTGCCAGCAGCTTAGCTCTGGGACTAGCGGGCCCCAATGAGCAGTTCTTC. Its protein is CASSLALGLAGPNEQFF.

The V gene is TRBV19, the J gene TRBJ1-2, with D possibly being TRBD1 (6 bases). Trimming pared 2 bases from V and 4 bases from J, leaving 20 bases between. Per germline, CDR1 LNHDA and CDR2 SQIVND (reference sequence). This CDR3 contains 17 residues. The CDR3 here is CASSIPRGPTGFYGYTF. For the CDR3, the DNA is TGTGCCAGTAGTATACCCAGGGGCCCTACAGGGTTCTATGGCTACACCTTC.

The count of this clone is one. V usage is TRBV29-1 and J usage is TRBJ2-1, with D possibly being TRBD1 (5 bases). The V gene's germline CDR1 is SQVTM and CDR2 ANQGSEA. This CDR3 has 13 residues. V dropped 7 bases and J dropped 8 bases, with 18 bases sitting between them. DNA for the CDR3: TGCAGCGGGGTATCGGACAATCGCTATGAGCAGTTCTTC. Its protein is CSGVSDNRYEQFF.

This chain uses TRBV7-2 with TRBJ2-7, with D possibly TRBD2 on 5 matching bases. CDR1 is SGHTA and CDR2 is FQGNSA in the germline V gene. Between the trimmed V and J ends, which lost 3 bases and 3 bases, there was a span of 6 bases. The CDR3 spans 12 residues. The CDR3 region has the DNA TGTGCCAGCAGCTTTGGGAGCTACGAGCAGTACTTC. This translates into CASSFGSYEQYF. The variable domain in full, completed from reference TRBV7-2 and TRBJ2-7, reads GAGVSQSPSNKVTEKGKDVELRCDPISGHTALYWYRQSLGQGLEFLIYFQGNSAPDKSGLPSDRFSAERTGGSVSTLTIQRTQQEDSAVYLCASSFGSYEQYFGPGTRLTVT.

The J gene is TRBJ2-7, the V gene TRBV7-9, with 9 bases fitting TRBD1. Looked up from germline, CDR1 is SEHNR and CDR2 is FQNEAQ (reference sequence). This CDR3 contains 13 residues. Unmatched junction bases numbered 4, after V lost 6 bases and J lost 4 bases. CDR3: CASRPDRGYEQYF. The DNA for the CDR3 is TGTGCCAGCAGACCGGACAGGGGTTACGAGCAGTACTTC.

This clone came up once. The chain employs TRBV25-1 and TRBJ2-7, with 7 bases matching TRBD1. Germline V gene lookup returns CDR1 MGHDK and CDR2 SYGVNS. Trimming removed 6 bases from V and 0 bases from J; junction bases left unmatched: 5. This CDR3 comprises 14 residues. CDR3 region: CASSTGTDSYEQYF. The CDR3 nucleotides are TGTGCCAGCAGCACCGGGACAGACTCCTACGAGCAGTACTTC.

V is TRBV5-1 and J is TRBJ1-1, with D unclear. Trimming left V 0 bases short and J 7 bases short, with 13 bases between. Germline CDR1 reads SGHRS; CDR2 reads YFSETQ. The CDR3 length is 14 residues. CDR3 residues: CASSLGAFNREAFF. The CDR3 region has the DNA TGCGCCAGCAGCTTGGGTGCGTTTAACCGTGAAGCTTTCTTT.

The chain is built from TRBV6-5 and TRBJ2-1; the D is unclear. The CDR3 length is 13 residues. The V gene's germline CDR1 is MNHEY and CDR2 SVGAGI. The ends were cut back, 0 bases at V and 7 bases at J, with 7 bases in the middle. The CDR3 DNA follows: TGTGCCAGCAGTTACTCGCGGCGAAATGAGCAGTTCTTC. Residues: CASSYSRRNEQFF.

The chain recombines TRBV5-4 with TRBJ2-5; 10 positions match TRBD2. V was pared by 5 bases and J by 5 bases, with 9 bases of the junction left unmatched. Germline V gene lookup returns CDR1 SGHNT and CDR2 YYREEE (reference sequence). This CDR3 has 15 amino acids. The CDR3 loop reads CASRRAGGPWETQYF. CDR3 DNA sequence: TGTGCCAGCAGAAGAGCGGGGGGGCCGTGGGAGACCCAGTACTTC.

This chain connects TRBV29-1 to TRBJ2-1, with 7 bases fitting TRBD2. The junction had 7 bases not matched to a gene; V was cut back by 7 bases and J by 1 base. The V gene's germline CDR1 is SQVTM and CDR2 ANQGSEA. There are 14 residues in the CDR3. The CDR3, as DNA: TGCAGCGGGGCGGTCGGGGGGTCCTACAATGAGCAGTTCTTC. This codes for CSGAVGGSYNEQFF.

V gene TRBV5-6 combines with J gene TRBJ1-4, with D uncertain. Germline-derived CDR1 and CDR2 are SGHDT and YYEEEE. This CDR3 contains 15 residues. V was shortened by 2 bases and J by 0 bases, with 8 bases between the two germline ends. CDR3 nucleotide sequence: TGTGCCAGCAGCTTCACGGGATCAACTAATGAAAAACTGTTTTTT. This encodes CASSFTGSTNEKLFF. Using reference TRBV5-6 and TRBJ1-4 for the parts outside the CDR3, the full variable domain is DAGVTQSPTHLIKTRGQQVTLRCSPKSGHDTVSWYQQALGQGPQFIFQYYEEEERQRGNFPDRFSGHQFPNYSSELNVNALLLGDSALYLCASSFTGSTNEKLFFGSGTQLSVL.

V and J are TRBV10-3 and TRBJ1-5; 10 nucleotides match TRBD1. The CDR3 extends over 14 amino acids. J gave up 3 bases and V 8 bases, and 4 bases lay outside the gene matches. The germline gives CDR1 ENHRY, CDR2 SYGVKD. In DNA, the CDR3 is TGTGCCATCGCCGGGACAGGGGACAATCAGCCCCAGCATTTT. Amino acids: CAIAGTGDNQPQHF.

This clone was found a few times. J is TRBJ1-5 and V is TRBV2, with D perhaps TRBD1 (5 bases). V dropped 3 bases and J dropped 8 bases, with 17 bases sitting between them. The germline V gene encodes CDR1 SNHLY and CDR2 FYNNEI. The CDR3 has 15 amino acids. CDR3: CASSDGRGGREPQHF. The CDR3 nucleotides are TGTGCCAGCAGTGATGGGCGGGGGGGGAGAGAGCCCCAGCATTTT.

This clone is a singleton in its sample. This chain connects TRBV5-4 to TRBJ2-1; 7 bases are a match to TRBD2. The CDR3 is 20 amino acids. The germline CDR1 and CDR2 sequences are SGHNT and YYREEE (reference sequence). Losses at the gene ends were 4 bases for V and 0 bases for J; bases not matched to a gene: 19. CDR3 protein: CASSRPGTIVVGSSYNEQFF. In DNA form, the CDR3 reads TGTGCCAGCAGCCGGCCCGGGACTATAGTAGTGGGGAGCTCCTACAATGAGCAGTTCTTC.

This clone was detected a few times. The chain uses TRBV29-1 and TRBJ2-5; a weak D match, TRBD2 (6 bases). The J call is doubtful: the DNA matches TRBJ2-7 better. The CDR3 has 14 residues. CDR1 is SQVTM, CDR2 ANQGSEA, per germline. CDR3 in amino acids: CSVENGQGLYEQYF. CDR3 bases: TGCAGCGTTGAAAATGGCCAGGGACTCTACGAGCAGTACTTC.

The chain recombines TRBV30 with TRBJ2-3; 9 bases align to TRBD2. The CDR3 covers 14 residues. Looked up from germline, CDR1 is GTSNPN and CDR2 is SVGIG (reference sequence). Trimming at V came to 4 bases and at J to 5 bases, leaving 7 bases not matched to a gene. Here the CDR3 reads CAWMAGGLGDTQYF. The CDR3, as DNA: TGTGCCTGGATGGCGGGGGGGCTCGGAGATACGCAGTATTTT.